The 17 T cell receptor beta chains given below trace back to one sample, sequenced in a study of blood T cell repertoires in COVID-19. TCRdb keeps only in-frame clones here, not all; method: immunoSEQ multiplex PCR. The repertoire holds 60,000 to 90,000 clones, with approximately 81% as singletons. Sequenced: peripheral blood. These receptors all come from a man in his 60s with COVID-19, enrolled during active disease.

This chain uses TRBV5-6 with TRBJ1-5; 9 bases agree with TRBD1. Trimming removed 1 base from V and 7 bases from J; junction bases left unmatched: 9. Germline assignment: CDR1 SGHDT and CDR2 YYEEEE. The CDR3 is 16 amino acids. CDR3 sequence: CASSLRTGENNQPQHF. The CDR3 DNA sequence: TGTGCCAGCAGCTTGCGGACAGGGGAAAACAACCAGCCCCAGCATTTT.

The chain uses TRBV10-3 and TRBJ2-7; TRBD2 matches 8 bases. This CDR3 region has 17 residues. Trimming removed 3 bases from V and 3 bases from J; junction bases left unmatched: 13. Per the germline V gene, CDR1 is ENHRY and CDR2 is SYGVKD. In DNA form, the CDR3 reads TGTGCCATCAGTGACCCAGCGGGGGCCCAAAAGGGCTACGAGCAGTACTTC. Protein: CAISDPAGAQKGYEQYF.

This clone appeared a few times. Written as DNA, the CDR3 is TGTGCCAGCAGTGCTATCTATGGCTACACCTTC. As protein: CASSAIYGYTF. V gene TRBV25-1 combines with J gene TRBJ1-2; D gene uncertain. Trimming cost V 4 bases and J 4 bases, with 4 bases left between them. From germline, CDR1 is MGHDK and CDR2 SYGVNS. The CDR3 is 11 amino acids.

Here the CDR3 reads CASKSGTSSYEQYF. Here the CDR3 DNA reads TGTGCCAGCAAATCCGGGACTAGCTCCTACGAGCAGTACTTC. The chain couples TRBV2 to TRBJ2-7; TRBD2 matches 8 bases. With 7 bases clipped from V and 0 bases from J, the junction kept 5 bases outside the gene matches. This CDR3 has 14 residues. Germline loops: CDR1 SNHLY, CDR2 FYNNEI. The whole variable domain, filled in from reference TRBV2 and TRBJ2-7, reads EPEVTQTPSHQVTQMGQEVILRCVPISNHLYFYWYRQILGQKVEFLVSFYNNEISEKSEIFDDQFSVERPDGSNFTLKIRSTKLEDSAMYFCASKSGTSSYEQYFGPGTRLTVT.

The V and J genes are TRBV29-1 and TRBJ1-1, with 12 bases aligning to TRBD1. V was pared by 7 bases and J by 10 bases, with 7 bases of the junction left unmatched. CDR1 and CDR2 from the germline V gene are SQVTM and ANQGSEA. CDR3 length equals 12 residues. CDR3 region: CSATGTGGIAFF. The CDR3, as DNA: TGCAGCGCCACCGGGACAGGGGGCATAGCTTTCTTT.

For the CDR3, the DNA is TGTGCCAGCAGCTCGGGACAGGTTAGCTCCTACAATGAGCAGTTCTTC. Translation: CASSSGQVSSYNEQFF. The chain couples TRBV13 to TRBJ2-1, with 8 bases fitting TRBD1. Germline CDR1 and CDR2: PRHDT and FYEKMQ (reference sequence). The CDR3 contains 16 residues. With V trimmed by 4 bases and J by 0 bases, 5 bases remained unmatched.

The J gene is TRBJ1-5, the V gene TRBV9; D is possibly TRBD1 (6 bases). V was clipped by 3 bases and J by 4 bases, with 11 bases between them. This CDR3 is 14 amino acids long. Germline CDR1 SGDLS, CDR2 YYNGEE. Here the CDR3 reads CASSARDINQPQHF. DNA of the CDR3: TGTGCCAGCAGCGCCCGGGACATAAATCAGCCCCAGCATTTT.

The chain links TRBV24-1 to TRBJ2-5; D perhaps matches TRBD2 (6 bases). V gave up 1 base and J gave up 4 bases, with 15 bases separating them. The CDR3 loop spans 16 amino acids. Germline loops: CDR1 KGHDR, CDR2 SFDVKD. DNA for the CDR3: TGTGCCACCAGTGATTTAGGAGGGGTTCCACCAGAGACCCAGTACTTC. It is translated as CATSDLGGVPPETQYF.

The chain couples TRBV14 to TRBJ2-3; 9 positions agree with TRBD2. Germline CDR1 reads SGHDN; CDR2 reads FVKESK. This CDR3 has 18 amino acids. The V gene end was trimmed by 4 bases and the J gene end by 2 bases; junction bases not matched to a gene: 13. CDR3 residues: CASSPRTSAYMNTDTQYF. CDR3 in DNA: TGTGCCAGCAGCCCACGGACTAGCGCATACATGAACACAGATACGCAGTATTTT.

This chain connects TRBV7-2 to TRBJ2-1; weak D call: TRBD1 (6 bases). The V gene lost 6 bases and the J gene lost 9 bases, with 18 bases spanning the gap. The CDR3 has 14 residues. CDR1 SGHTA and CDR2 FQGNSA come from the germline V gene. The CDR3 DNA reads as TGTGCCAGCAGGCCAGGGGCTAGTTGGGGTGAGCAGTTCTTC. Its translation: CASRPGASWGEQFF.

The chain carries TRBV3-1 (or the pseudogene TRBV3-2) and TRBJ1-1; D gene unclear. Per the germline V gene, CDR1 is LGHDT and CDR2 is YNNKEL (reference sequence). The V gene lost 1 base and the J gene lost 2 bases, with 8 bases spanning the gap. The CDR3 sequence is 14 residues long. In DNA, the CDR3 is TGTGCCAGCAGCCAAGTTCCGACAAACACTGAAGCTTTCTTT. Translation: CASSQVPTNTEAFF.

The V gene is TRBV2, the J gene TRBJ2-3; a weak D match, TRBD2 (6 bases). This CDR3 spans 14 amino acids. CDR1 SNHLY and CDR2 FYNNEI come from the germline V gene. Trimming removed 7 bases at V and 3 bases at J, with 14 bases between. The CDR3 region has the DNA TGTGCCAGCAAGCCTACGGGGGATACAGATACGCAGTATTTT. This encodes CASKPTGDTDTQYF.

The DNA for the CDR3 is TGTGCCAGCAGCCCGACTACTAGCACAGATACGCAGTATTTT. This encodes CASSPTTSTDTQYF. The J gene is TRBJ2-3, the V gene TRBV7-2; D may be TRBD2 (5 bases). The V end was cut by 5 bases, the J end by 0 bases, with 9 bases between. This CDR3 comprises 14 residues. CDR1 SGHTA and CDR2 FQGNSA come from the germline V gene.

The rearrangement uses TRBV6-5 and TRBJ1-3; a weak D match, TRBD1 (6 bases). Germline V CDR1 and CDR2: MNHEY, SVGAGI. The CDR3 length is 15 residues. V lost 2 bases and J lost 0, with 8 bases in between. CDR3 sequence reads: CASSYEGVSGNTIYF. For the CDR3, the DNA is TGTGCCAGCAGTTACGAGGGGGTCTCTGGAAACACCATATATTTT.

This chain uses TRBV11-2 with TRBJ1-2; D unresolved. The germline gives CDR1 SGHAT, CDR2 FQNNGV. CDR3 length: 13 residues. V was trimmed by 0 bases and J by 2 bases, leaving 4 bases between them. Here the CDR3 reads CASSLDQNYGYTF. The CDR3 DNA sequence: TGTGCCAGCAGCTTAGATCAGAACTATGGCTACACCTTC.

On this clone itself: Within the sample, other DNA sequences also encode this same CDR3. The J gene is TRBJ2-3, the V gene TRBV7-9, with D perhaps matching TRBD1 (6 bases). The V and J ends lost 5 bases and 4 bases respectively, with 7 bases between them. This CDR3 region has 12 residues. Germline V CDR1 and CDR2: SEHNR, FQNEAQ (reference sequence). CDR3 loop: CASSPGADTQYF. CDR3 nucleotides: TGTGCCAGCAGCCCAGGGGCAGATACGCAGTATTTT.

The chain uses TRBV25-1 and TRBJ1-2; D remains ambiguous. The germline V and J ends were trimmed by 5 bases and 6 bases, with 16 bases remaining between them. This CDR3 spans 14 amino acids. Germline V gene data show CDR1 as MGHDK and CDR2 as SYGVNS. The CDR3 loop is CASSRESIGDGYTF. CDR3 in DNA: TGTGCCAGCAGTAGGGAGTCCATCGGGGATGGCTACACCTTC.